This T cell receptor (beta chain) came from a study of beta chain features in type 1 diabetes. Expressed TCRB transcripts were sequenced because the entire RNA isolate underwent reverse transcription. Profiling relied on immunoSEQ multiplex PCR, and the TCRdb table lists in-frame clones only, not all of them. The table includes approximately 400,000 clones, around 16% detected once. Study results and caveats: Equally in patients and controls, PCR might preferentially amplify shorter templates. Patients showed naive, central memory and Treg TCRB repertoires that appeared more similar than those of healthy donors.

The V gene lost 5 bases and the J gene lost 7 bases, with 20 bases spanning the gap. Per the germline V gene, CDR1 is MDHEN and CDR2 is SYDVKM. CDR3 size: 15 residues. This clone was found a few times. Its specificity is unknown. This chain connects TRBV28 to TRBJ2-5; a weak D match, TRBD1 (6 bases). The sequencing sample was made of naive CD4+ T cells from blood. This TCR was sampled from a woman between 18 and 29 years old in good health. The CDR3, as DNA: TGTGCCAGCAGTCCCCAAGGGACACCCATTGTGACCCAGTACTTC. The encoded protein is CASSPQGTPIVTQYF.